This T cell receptor (beta chain) is from a study of PD-1 blockade in classical Hodgkin lymphoma (dated by TCRdb to 2019 to 2021). Turning to the overall study: Nivolumab dosing was 3 mg/kg intravenously every 2 weeks, continuing until either disease progression or unacceptable toxicity. The study used TCR beta sequencing and CyTOF to define a peripheral blood immune signature of response to PD-1 blockade in classical Hodgkin lymphoma. Study-wide conclusions, independent of this receptor: By C4D1, a significant rise was seen in CD4+ TCR diversity but not in CD8+ TCR diversity (p=0.0027 vs p=0.16), and the rise was most apparent among complete responders (p=0.02). Among trial patients, those achieving complete response had baseline diversity similar to that of newly diagnosed patients, while diversity was significantly lower in partial responders and progressors. Baseline TCR diversity was reported to be lower in newly diagnosed patients than in healthy donors, and even lower in relapsed/refractory patients. The study was restricted to a single clinical trial cohort, and the causes of repertoire differences, possibly disease activity or prior therapy, were left undefined. Lower diversity was seen in patients whose nivolumab began less than 1 year after ASCT, and these patients were left out of later analyses so that immune reconstitution would not confound the results.

Genomic DNA was extracted with the Qiagen DNeasy kit from unsorted PBMCs and from negatively selected CD4+ and CD8+ fractions. Amplification of TCR beta CDR3 regions was done by immunoSEQ multiplex PCR with primers that anneal to V and J segments. A synthetic immune receptor repertoire was used to minimize amplification bias, and any remaining bias was removed computationally after sequencing. Per the source publication's procedure: Custom Python scripts were used to quantify repertoire diversity as the Shannon entropy index. Unsorted, CD4+ and CD8+ repertoires were analyzed separately, except for combined analyses in which CD4+ and CD8+ sequences were merged in silico. Clonal expansion was defined as a frequency increase of at least 2-fold after treatment compared with C1D1, and clones undetected at baseline were assigned a pseudocount of 0.5. Clones with 0 or 1 copy at C1D1 were defined as singleton clones, while clones with 2 or more copies were defined as non-singleton clones. By matching protein sequences in sorted samples from the same patient, clones expanded in unsorted samples were annotated as CD4+, CD8+ or unknown. Wilcoxon tests were applied to paired samples to test diversity changes from C1D1 to C4D1. TCRdb carries this immuneACCESS record with in-frame sequences only. Its versions omit some clonotypes, under half of them owing to an unresolved V gene in the studies checked, with the rest unexplained. For V, J and clone size, that table is used; D and trimming come from the DNA. The sample records tens of thousands of clones, around nine tenths of which are singletons. Around 8% of the sample rests with the top ten.

A note on this clone: No antigen is known for it. Base qualities are not recorded, but no much larger clone differs from it by a single base.

Taken with the paper, the label for time point translates to: cycle 4 day 1 (C4D1), after less than seven weeks of nivolumab. Relapse after autologous stem cell transplantation had occurred in all trial patients, and cohorts A, B and C were distinguished by prior brentuximab vedotin exposure. The trial cohort was composed of 55 to 65 patients with relapsed/refractory classical Hodgkin lymphoma, for whom complete response, partial response or progressive disease was recorded as best overall response. Trial patients were treated with single-agent nivolumab in the multi-cohort phase II CheckMate 205 trial. An independent review committee assessed best overall response by applying the 2007 International Working Group response criteria. PBMCs from the trial were collected at three points: immediately before nivolumab initiation (C1D1), and during therapy at cycle 2 day 1 and cycle 4 day 1. Peripheral blood was collected in 8 mL Vacutainer Cell Preparation Tubes, from which PBMCs were isolated by centrifugation and then cryopreserved.

Specimen: peripheral blood mononuclear cells (PBMCs), collected before the fourth cycle of nivolumab. The source of this sequence is a human donor with classical Hodgkin lymphoma.

The nucleotide sequence is TGTGCCAGCAGCTTAGTTGCCACCGGGGAGCTGTTTTTT. Protein translation: CASSLVATGELFF. The chain is made from TRBV7-2 and TRBJ2-2; the D gene lacks a confident call. From its cysteine to its phenylalanine, the CDR3 spans 13 amino acids. Solely the CDR3 DNA is kept, with 39 bases framed from the first base. From the germline V gene, CDR1 is SGHTA and CDR2 is FQGNSA. A distance of 4 bases separates the germline ends of V and J, which lose 1 base and 4 bases respectively. Full variable domain (CDR3 extended with the reference TRBV7-2 and TRBJ2-2 proteins): GAGVSQSPSNKVTEKGKDVELRCDPISGHTALYWYRQSLGQGLEFLIYFQGNSAPDKSGLPSDRFSAERTGGSVSTLTIQRTQQEDSAVYLCASSLVATGELFFGEGSRLTVL.